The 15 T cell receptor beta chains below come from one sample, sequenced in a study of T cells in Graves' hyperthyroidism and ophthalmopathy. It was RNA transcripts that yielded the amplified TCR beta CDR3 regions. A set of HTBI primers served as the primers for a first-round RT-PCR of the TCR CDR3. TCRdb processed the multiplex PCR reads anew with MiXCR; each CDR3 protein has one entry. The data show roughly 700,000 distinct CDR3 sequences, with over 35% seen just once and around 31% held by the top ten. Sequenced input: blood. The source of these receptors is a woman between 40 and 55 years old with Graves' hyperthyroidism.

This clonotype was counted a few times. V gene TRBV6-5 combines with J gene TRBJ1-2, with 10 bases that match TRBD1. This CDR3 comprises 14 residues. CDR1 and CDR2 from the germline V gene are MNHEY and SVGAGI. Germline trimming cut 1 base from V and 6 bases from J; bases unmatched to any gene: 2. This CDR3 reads CASSYLGQGNGYTF. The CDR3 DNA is TGTGCCAGCAGTTACTTGGGACAGGGGAATGGCTACACCTTC.

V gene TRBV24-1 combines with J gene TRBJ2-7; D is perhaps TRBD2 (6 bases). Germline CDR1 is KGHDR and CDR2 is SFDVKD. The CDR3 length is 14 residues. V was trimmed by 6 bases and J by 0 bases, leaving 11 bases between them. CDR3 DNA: TGTGCCACCAGTCATGCGGGGAGCTCCTACGAGCAGTACTTC. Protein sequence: CATSHAGSSYEQYF.

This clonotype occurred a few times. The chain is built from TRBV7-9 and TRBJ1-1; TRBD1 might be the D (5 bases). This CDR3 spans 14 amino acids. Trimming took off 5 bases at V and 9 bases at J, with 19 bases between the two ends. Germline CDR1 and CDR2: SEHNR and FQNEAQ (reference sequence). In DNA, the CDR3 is TGTGCCAGCAGCCAAGATCACCCAGGGCGTCAAGCTTTCTTT. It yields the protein CASSQDHPGRQAFF.

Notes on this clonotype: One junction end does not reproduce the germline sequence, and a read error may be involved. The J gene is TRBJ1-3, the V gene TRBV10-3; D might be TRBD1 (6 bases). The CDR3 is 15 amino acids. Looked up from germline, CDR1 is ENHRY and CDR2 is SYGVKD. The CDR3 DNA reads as TGTACCATCAGTGAGCAGGGGTCCTCTGGAAACACCATATGTTTC. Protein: CTISEQGSSGNTICF.

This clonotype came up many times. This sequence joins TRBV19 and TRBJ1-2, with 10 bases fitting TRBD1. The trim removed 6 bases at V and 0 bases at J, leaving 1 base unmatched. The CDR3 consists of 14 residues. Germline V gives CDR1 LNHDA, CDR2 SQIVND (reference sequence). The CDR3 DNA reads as TGTGCCAGTAGGACAGGGGGCGCTAACTATGGCTACACCTTC. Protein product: CASRTGGANYGYTF.

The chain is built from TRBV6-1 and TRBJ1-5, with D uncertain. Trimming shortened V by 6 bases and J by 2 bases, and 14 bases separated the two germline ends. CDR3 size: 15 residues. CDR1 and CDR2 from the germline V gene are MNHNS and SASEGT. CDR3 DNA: TGTGCCAGCAGGCAGATTGGGGTGGGCAATCAGCCCCAGCATTTT. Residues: CASRQIGVGNQPQHF.

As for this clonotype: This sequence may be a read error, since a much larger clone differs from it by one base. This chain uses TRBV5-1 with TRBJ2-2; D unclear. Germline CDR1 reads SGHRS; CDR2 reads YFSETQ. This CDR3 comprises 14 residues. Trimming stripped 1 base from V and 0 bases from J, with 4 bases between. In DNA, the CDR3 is TGCGCCAGCAGCTTGCCTCCGAACACCGGGGAGCTGTTTTTT. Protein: CASSLPPNTGELFF.

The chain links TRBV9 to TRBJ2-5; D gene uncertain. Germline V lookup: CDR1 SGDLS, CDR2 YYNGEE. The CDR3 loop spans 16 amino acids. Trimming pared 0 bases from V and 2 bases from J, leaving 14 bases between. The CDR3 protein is CASSVGVGPIQETQYF. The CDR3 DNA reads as TGTGCCAGCAGCGTAGGGGTAGGTCCAATACAAGAGACCCAGTACTTC.

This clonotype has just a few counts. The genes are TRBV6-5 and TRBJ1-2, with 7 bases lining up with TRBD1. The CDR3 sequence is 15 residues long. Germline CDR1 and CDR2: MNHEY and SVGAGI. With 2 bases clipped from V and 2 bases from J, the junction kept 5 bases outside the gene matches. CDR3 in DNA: TGTGCCAGCAGTTACCGACAGGGAAGCAACTATGGCTACACCTTC. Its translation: CASSYRQGSNYGYTF.

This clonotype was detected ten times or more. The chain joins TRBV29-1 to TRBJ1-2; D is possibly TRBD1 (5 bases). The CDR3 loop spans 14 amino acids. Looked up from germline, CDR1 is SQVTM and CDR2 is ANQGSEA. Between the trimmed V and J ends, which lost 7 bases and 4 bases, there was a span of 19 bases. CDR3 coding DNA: TGCAGCGCCTCCACCGGAGAGGGACGCTATGGCTACACCTTC. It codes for CSASTGEGRYGYTF.

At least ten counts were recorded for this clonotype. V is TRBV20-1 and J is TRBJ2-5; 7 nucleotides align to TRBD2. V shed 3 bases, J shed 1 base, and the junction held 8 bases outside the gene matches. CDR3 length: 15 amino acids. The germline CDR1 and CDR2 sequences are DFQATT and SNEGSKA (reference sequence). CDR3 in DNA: TGCAGTGCTAGTTCGGCTAGCGGCTCCCAAGAGACCCAGTACTTC. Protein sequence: CSASSASGSQETQYF.

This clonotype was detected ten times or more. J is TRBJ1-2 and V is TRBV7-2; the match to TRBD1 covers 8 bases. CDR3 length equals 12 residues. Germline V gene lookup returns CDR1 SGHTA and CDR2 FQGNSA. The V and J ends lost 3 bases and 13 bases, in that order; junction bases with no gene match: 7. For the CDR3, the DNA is TGTGCCAGCAGCTTGCGGACAGGGCTACCCACCTTC. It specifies CASSLRTGLPTF. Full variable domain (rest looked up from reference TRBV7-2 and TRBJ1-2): GAGVSQSPSNKVTEKGKDVELRCDPISGHTALYWYRQSLGQGLEFLIYFQGNSAPDKSGLPSDRFSAERTGGSVSTLTIQRTQQEDSAVYLCASSLRTGLPTFGSGTRLTVV.

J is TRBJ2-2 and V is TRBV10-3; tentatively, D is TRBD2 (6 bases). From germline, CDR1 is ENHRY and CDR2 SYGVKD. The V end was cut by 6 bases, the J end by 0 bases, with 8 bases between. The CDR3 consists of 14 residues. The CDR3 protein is CAISSSANTGELFF. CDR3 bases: TGTGCCATCAGCTCTAGCGCGAACACCGGGGAGCTGTTTTTT.

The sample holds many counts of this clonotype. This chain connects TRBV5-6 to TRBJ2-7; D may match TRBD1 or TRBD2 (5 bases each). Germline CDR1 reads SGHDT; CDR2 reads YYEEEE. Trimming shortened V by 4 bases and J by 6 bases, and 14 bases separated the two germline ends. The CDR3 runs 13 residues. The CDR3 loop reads CASSGTQGREQYF. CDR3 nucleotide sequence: TGTGCCAGCAGCGGGACGCAGGGTCGCGAGCAGTACTTC.

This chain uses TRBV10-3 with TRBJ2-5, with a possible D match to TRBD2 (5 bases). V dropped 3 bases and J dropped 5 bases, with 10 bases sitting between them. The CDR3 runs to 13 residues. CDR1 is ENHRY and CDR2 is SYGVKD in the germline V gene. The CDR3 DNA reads TGTGCCATCAGTGACCTAGCTATCGAGACCCAGTACTTC. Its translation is CAISDLAIETQYF.